This TCR beta chain was recovered during a study of STAT5B mutations in CD4+ large granular lymphocyte leukemia. On this clone: The target antigen is unknown.

Study findings and constraints: TRBV06-family usage was enriched in top patient clones (8/27) versus controls (2/35).

In the original analysis: Productive clonotypes were detectable down to 2.59 x 10-5 frequency. Some clones are missing from TCRdb's copy, which holds only in-frame ones; the method was immunoSEQ multiplex PCR. The DNA was the basis for D and trimming; V, J and clone size are from that table. The sample holds about 23,000 clones; 79% are singletons and the top ten take roughly 0.4%. The CDR3 extends over 17 amino acids. V was pared by 0 bases and J by 0 bases, with 14 bases between. Germline CDR1 and CDR2: SGDLS and YYNGEE. The material sequenced was CD4+ T cells from blood buffy coats. This TCR derives from a human donor in good health. The rearrangement uses TRBV9 and TRBJ2-3; D call uncertain. CDR3 sequence (DNA): TGTGCCAGCAGCGTAGACGCCGACGCTACTAGCACAGATACGCAGTATTTT. Protein: CASSVDADATSTDTQYF. Supplemented by reference TRBV9 and TRBJ2-3, the full variable domain reads DSGVTQTPKHLITATGQRVTLRCSPRSGDLSVYWYQQSLDQGLQFLIQYYNGEERAKGNILERFSAQQFPDLHSELNLSSLELGDSALYFCASSVDADATSTDTQYFGPGTRLTVL.